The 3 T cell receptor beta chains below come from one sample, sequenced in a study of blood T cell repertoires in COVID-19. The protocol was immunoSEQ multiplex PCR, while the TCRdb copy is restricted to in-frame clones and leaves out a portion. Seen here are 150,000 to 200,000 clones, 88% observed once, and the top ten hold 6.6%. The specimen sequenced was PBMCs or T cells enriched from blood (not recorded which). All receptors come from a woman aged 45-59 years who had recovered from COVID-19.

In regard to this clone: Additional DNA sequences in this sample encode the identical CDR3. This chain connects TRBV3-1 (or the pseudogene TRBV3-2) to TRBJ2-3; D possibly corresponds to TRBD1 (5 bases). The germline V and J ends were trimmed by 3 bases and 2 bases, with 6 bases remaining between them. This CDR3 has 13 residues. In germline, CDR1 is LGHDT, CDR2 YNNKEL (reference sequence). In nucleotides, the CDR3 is TGTGCCAGCAGCCAGGGGCTCACAGATACGCAGTATTTT. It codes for CASSQGLTDTQYF.

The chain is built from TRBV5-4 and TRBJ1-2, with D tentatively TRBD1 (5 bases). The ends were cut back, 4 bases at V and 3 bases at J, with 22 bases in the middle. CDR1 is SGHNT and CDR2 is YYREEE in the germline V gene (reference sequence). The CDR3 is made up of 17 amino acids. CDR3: CASSPDPSGPLDYGYTF. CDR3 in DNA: TGTGCCAGCAGCCCGGACCCGTCAGGGCCCCTCGACTATGGCTACACCTTC.

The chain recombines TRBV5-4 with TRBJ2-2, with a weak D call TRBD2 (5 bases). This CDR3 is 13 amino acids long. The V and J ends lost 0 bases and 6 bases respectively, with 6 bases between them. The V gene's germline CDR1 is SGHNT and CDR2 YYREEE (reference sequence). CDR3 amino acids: CASSLVRAGELFF. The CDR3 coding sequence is TGTGCCAGCAGCTTGGTGAGGGCCGGGGAGCTGTTTTTT.